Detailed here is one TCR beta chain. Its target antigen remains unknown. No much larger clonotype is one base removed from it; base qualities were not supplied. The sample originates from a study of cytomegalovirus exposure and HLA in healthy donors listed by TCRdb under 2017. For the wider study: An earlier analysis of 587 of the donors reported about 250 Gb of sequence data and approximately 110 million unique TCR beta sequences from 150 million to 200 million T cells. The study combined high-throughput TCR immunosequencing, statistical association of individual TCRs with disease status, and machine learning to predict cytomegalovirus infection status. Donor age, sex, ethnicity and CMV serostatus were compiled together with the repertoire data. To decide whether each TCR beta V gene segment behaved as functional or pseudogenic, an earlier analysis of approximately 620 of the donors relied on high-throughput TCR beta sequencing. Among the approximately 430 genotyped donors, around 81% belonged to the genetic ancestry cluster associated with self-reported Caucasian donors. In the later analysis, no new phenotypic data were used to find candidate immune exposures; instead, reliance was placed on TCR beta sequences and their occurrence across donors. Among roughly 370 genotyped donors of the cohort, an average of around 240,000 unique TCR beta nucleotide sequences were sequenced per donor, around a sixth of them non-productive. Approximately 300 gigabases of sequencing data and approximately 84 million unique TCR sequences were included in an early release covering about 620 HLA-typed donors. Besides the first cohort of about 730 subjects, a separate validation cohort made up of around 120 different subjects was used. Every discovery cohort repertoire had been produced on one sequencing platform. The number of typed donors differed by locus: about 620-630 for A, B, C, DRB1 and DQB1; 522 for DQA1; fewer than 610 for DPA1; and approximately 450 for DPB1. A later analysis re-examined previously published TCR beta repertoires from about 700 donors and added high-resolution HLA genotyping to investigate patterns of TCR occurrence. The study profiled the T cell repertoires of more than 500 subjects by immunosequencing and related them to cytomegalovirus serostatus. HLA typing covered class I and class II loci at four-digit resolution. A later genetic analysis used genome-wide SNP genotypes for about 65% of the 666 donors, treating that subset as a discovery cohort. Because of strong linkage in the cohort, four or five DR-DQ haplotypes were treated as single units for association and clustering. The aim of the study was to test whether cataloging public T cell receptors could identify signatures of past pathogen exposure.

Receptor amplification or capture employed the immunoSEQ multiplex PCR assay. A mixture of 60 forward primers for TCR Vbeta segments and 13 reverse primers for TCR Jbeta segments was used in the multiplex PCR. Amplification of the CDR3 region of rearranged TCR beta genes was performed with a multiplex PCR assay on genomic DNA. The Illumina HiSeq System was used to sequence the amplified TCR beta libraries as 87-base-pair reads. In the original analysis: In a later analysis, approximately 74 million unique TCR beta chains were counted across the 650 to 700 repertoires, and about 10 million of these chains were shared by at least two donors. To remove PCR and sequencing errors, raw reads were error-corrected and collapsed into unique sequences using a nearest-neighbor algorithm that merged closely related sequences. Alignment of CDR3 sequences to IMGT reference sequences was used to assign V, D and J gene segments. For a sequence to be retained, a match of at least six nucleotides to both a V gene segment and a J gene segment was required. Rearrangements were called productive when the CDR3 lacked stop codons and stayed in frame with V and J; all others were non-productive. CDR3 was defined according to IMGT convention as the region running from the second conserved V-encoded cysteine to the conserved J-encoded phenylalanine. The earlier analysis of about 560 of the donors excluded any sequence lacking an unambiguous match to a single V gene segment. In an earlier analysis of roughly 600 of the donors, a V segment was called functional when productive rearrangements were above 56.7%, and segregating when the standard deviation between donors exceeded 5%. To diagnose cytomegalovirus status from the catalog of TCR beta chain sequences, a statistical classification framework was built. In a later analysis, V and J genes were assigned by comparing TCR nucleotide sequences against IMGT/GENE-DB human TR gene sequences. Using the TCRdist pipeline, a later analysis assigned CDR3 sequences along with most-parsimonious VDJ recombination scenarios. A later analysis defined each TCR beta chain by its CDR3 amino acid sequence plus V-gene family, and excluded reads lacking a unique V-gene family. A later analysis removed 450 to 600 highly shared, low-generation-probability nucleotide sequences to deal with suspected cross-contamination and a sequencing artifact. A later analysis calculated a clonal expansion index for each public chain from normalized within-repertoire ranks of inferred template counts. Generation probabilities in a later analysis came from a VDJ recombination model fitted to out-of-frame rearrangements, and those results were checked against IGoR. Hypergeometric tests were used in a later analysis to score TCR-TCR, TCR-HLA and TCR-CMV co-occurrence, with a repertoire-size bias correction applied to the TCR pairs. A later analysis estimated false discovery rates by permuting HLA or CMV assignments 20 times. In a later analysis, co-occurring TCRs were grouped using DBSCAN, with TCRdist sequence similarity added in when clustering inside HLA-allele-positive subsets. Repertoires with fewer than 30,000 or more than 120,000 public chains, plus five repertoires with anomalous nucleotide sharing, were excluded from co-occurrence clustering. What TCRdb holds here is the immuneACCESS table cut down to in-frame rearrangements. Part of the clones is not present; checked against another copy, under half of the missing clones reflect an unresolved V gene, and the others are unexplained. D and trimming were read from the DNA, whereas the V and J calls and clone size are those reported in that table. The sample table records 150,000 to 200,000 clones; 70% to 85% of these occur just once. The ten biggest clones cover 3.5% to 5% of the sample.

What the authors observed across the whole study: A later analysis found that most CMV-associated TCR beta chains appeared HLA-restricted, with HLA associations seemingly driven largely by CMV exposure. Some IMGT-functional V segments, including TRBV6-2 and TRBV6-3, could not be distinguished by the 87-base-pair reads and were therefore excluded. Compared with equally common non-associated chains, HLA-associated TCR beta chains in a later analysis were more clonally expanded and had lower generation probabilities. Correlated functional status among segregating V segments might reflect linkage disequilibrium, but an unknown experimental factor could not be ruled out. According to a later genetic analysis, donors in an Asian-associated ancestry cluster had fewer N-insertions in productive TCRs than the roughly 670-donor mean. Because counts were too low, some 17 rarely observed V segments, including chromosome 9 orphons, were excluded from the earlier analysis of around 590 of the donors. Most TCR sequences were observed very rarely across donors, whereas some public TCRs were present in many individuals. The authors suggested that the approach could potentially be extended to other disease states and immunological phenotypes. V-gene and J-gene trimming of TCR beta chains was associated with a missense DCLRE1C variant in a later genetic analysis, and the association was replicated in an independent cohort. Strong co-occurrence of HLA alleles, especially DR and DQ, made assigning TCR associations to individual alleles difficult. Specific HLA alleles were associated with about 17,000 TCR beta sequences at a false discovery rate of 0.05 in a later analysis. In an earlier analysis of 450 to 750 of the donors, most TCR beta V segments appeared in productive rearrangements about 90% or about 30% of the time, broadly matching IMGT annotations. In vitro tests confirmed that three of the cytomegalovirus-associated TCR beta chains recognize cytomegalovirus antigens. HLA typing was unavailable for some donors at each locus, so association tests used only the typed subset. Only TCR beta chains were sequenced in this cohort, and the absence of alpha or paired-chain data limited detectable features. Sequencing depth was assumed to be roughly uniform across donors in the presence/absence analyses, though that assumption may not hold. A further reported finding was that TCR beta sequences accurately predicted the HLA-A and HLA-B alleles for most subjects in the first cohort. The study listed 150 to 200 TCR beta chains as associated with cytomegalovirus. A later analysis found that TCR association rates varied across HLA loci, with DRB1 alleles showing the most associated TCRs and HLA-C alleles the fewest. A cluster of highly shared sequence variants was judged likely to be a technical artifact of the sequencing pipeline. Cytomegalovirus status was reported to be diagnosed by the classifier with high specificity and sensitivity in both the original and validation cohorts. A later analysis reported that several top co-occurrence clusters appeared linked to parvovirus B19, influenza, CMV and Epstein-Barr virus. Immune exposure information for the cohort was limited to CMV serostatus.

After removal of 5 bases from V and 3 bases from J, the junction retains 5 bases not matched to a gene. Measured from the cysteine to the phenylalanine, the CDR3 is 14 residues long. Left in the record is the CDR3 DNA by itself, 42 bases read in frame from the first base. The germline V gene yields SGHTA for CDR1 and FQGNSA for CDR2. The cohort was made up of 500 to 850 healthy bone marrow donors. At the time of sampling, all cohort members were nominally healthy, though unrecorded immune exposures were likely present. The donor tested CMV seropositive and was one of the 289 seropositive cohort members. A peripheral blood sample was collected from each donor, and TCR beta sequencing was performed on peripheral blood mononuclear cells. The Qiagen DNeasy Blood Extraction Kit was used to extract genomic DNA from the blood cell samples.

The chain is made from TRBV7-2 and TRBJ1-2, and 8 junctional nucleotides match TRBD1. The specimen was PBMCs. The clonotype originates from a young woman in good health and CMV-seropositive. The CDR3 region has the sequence CASSADRGHYGYTF. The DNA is TGTGCCAGCAGCGCAGACAGGGGCCACTATGGCTACACCTTC.